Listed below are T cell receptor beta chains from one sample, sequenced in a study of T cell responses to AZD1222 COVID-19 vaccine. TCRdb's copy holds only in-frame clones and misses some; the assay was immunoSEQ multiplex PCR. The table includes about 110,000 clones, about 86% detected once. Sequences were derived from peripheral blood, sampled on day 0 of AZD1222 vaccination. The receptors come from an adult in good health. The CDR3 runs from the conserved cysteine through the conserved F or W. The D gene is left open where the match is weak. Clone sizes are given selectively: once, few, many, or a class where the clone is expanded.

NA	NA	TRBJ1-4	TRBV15	TGTGCCACCAGCAGAGATAGGGGGGAAGGAAAACTGTTTTTT	CATSRDRGEGKLFF
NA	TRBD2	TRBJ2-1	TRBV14	TGTGCCAGCAGCTCGCTAGCGGACCAATACAATGAGCAGTTCTTC	CASSSLADQYNEQFF
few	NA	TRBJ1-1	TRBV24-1	TGTGCCACCAGTGATCCGACGGGGGGCACTGAAGCTTTCTTT	CATSDPTGGTEAFF
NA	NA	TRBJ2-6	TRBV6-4	TGTGCCAGCAGGCCCTCACAGGGATCCCGCTCCGGGGCCAACGTCCTGACTTTC	CASRPSQGSRSGANVLTF
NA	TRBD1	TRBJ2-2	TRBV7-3	TGTGCCAGCAGCCGTTCGGGGGACAGGGTTGAATCCGGGGAGCTGTTTTTT	CASSRSGDRVESGELFF
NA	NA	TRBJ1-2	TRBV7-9	TGTGCCAGCAGCTTAGCGGACACTGGCTACACCTTC	CASSLADTGYTF
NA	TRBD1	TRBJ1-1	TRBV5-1	TGCGCCAGCAGCTGGGGAGACAGGGGAACTGAAGCTTTCTTT	CASSWGDRGTEAFF
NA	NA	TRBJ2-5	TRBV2	TGTGCCAGCAGCCAGGCCGTGGGGGGCGGCTTACAAGAGACCCAGTACTTC	CASSQAVGGGLQETQYF
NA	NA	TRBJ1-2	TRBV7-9	TGTGCCAGCAGCTTAGGGGGAGATGGCTACACCTTC	CASSLGGDGYTF
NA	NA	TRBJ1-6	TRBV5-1	TGCGCCAGCAGCCCGGGCCGGTTGGATAATTCACCCCTCCACTTT	CASSPGRLDNSPLHF
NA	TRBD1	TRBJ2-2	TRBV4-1	TGCGCCAGCAGCCAAGACGGACAGGGGGTGAACACCGGGGAGCTGTTTTTT	CASSQDGQGVNTGELFF
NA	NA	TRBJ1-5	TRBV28	TGTGCCAGCAGTTTAGGGGGACACCCTAATCAGCCCCAGCATTTT	CASSLGGHPNQPQHF
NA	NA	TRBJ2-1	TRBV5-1	TGCGCCAGCAGCCTCCTGTCGATGGAGCAGTTCTTC	CASSLLSMEQFF
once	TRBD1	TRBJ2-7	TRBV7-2	TGTGCCAGCAGCTTAGGGACAGGGGGCCTATACGAGCAGTACTTC	CASSLGTGGLYEQYF
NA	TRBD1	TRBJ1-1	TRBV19	TGTGCCAGTAGTATAGACGGGACAGGGCGCACTGAAGCTTTCTTT	CASSIDGTGRTEAFF
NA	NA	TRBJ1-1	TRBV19	TGTGCCAGTGGGACTGACAGCCTGAACACTGAAGCTTTCTTT	CASGTDSLNTEAFF
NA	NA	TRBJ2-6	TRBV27	TGTGCCAGCAGTTTATCGGGTGGGTTGGGGGCCAACGTCCTGACTTTC	CASSLSGGLGANVLTF
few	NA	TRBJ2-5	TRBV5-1	TGCGCCAGCAGCCCCCCGGGGGAGACCCAGTACTTC	CASSPPGETQYF
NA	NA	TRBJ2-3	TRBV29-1	TGCAGCATTACTAGGGCAGATACGCAGTATTTT	CSITRADTQYF
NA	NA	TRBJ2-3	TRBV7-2	TGTGCCAGCAGCTTAGAGGGGCGGGGCACAGATACGCAGTATTTT	CASSLEGRGTDTQYF
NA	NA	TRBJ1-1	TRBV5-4	TGTGCCAGCAGCCTGCCCCCTGCAGGGTCGATAAACACTGAAGCTTTCTTT	CASSLPPAGSINTEAFF
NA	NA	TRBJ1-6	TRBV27	TGTGCCAGCAAAACTGGCCGAGGGAATTCACCCCTCCACTTT	CASKTGRGNSPLHF
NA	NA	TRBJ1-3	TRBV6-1	TGTGCCAGCAGTGAAGAGGCCGACGTTGGGCGCACCATATATTTT	CASSEEADVGRTIYF
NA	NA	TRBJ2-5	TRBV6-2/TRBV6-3	TGTGCCAGCAGTTACAGGTACCAAGAGACCCAGTACTTC	CASSYRYQETQYF
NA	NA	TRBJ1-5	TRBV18	TGTGCCAGCTCACCAAACGGGGTTGGCAATCAGCCCCAGCATTTT	CASSPNGVGNQPQHF
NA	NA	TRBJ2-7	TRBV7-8	TGTGCCAGCAGCTCTAGGGACTCTTACGAGCAGTACTTC	CASSSRDSYEQYF
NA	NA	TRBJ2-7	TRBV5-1	TGCGCCAGCAGCGCTCAGGGCTACGAGCAGTACTTC	CASSAQGYEQYF
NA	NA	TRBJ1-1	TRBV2	TGTGCCAGCAGTGAGGGACGCCCATCCGGTAAAGCTTTCTTT	CASSEGRPSGKAFF
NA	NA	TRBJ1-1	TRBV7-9	TGTGCCAGCAGCATCTCCGGGACCGCGGATGAAGCTTTCTTT	CASSISGTADEAFF
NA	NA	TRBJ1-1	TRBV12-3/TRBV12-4	TGTGCCAGCAGTTTGGAGGGGACTGAAGCTTTCTTT	CASSLEGTEAFF
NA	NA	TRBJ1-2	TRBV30	TGTGCCTGGAGTCCCGGACAGGGCTACACCTTC	CAWSPGQGYTF
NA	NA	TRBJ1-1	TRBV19	TGTGCCAGTAGTATAGACCGCGGAAACACTGAAGCTTTCTTT	CASSIDRGNTEAFF
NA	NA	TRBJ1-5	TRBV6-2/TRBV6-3	TGTGCCAGCAGTTATGGATGGGAACCGTTACTCCCCCAGCATTTT	CASSYGWEPLLPQHF
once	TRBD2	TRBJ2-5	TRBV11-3	TGTGCCAGCAGCTTAGGCCCCCCCGCTCTAGCGGGCGGGTACCAAGAGACCCAGTACTTC	CASSLGPPALAGGYQETQYF
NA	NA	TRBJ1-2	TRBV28	TGTGCCAGCCGGGGGGTCCTGGACTATGGCTACACCTTC	CASRGVLDYGYTF
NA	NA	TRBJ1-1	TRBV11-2	TGTGCCAGCAGCACCTCCGACAGGAACACTGAAGCTTTCTTT	CASSTSDRNTEAFF
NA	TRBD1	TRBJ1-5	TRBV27	TGTGCCAGCAGGAAGACAGGGGGCGCGGGTCAGCCCCAGCATTTT	CASRKTGGAGQPQHF
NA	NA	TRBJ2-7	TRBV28	TGTGCCAGCAGTTTATTTGCAGGAGCCGGCGAGCAGTACTTC	CASSLFAGAGEQYF
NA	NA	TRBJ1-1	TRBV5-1	TGCGCCAGCAGCTTGGATCGTGGGACTGAAGCTTTCTTT	CASSLDRGTEAFF
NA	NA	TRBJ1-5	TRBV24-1	TGTGCCACCAGTGGAGTTGGGGGCCATAGCAATCAGCCCCAGCATTTT	CATSGVGGHSNQPQHF
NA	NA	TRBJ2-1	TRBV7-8	TGTGCCAGCAGCTTAGAGGGCAGCCTTAACGAGCAGTTCTTC	CASSLEGSLNEQFF
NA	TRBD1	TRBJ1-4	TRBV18	TGTGCCAGCTCACGAACGAACCAACAGGGGGCGGATGAAAAACTGTTTTTT	CASSRTNQQGADEKLFF
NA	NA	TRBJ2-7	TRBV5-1	TGCGCCAGCAGCTTGGGGGCTCCCTACGAGCAGTACTTC	CASSLGAPYEQYF
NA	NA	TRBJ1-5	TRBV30	TGTGCCTGGAGTGTACGAGGTCCTCGGGGCAATCAGCCCCAGCATTTT	CAWSVRGPRGNQPQHF
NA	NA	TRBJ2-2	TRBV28	TGTGCCAGCAGTTTATTTGCCGGGGAGCTGTTTTTT	CASSLFAGELFF
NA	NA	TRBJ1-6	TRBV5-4	TGTGCCAGCAGCTTTGGGCCCAGTGGTGTTTCACCCCTCCACTTT	CASSFGPSGVSPLHF
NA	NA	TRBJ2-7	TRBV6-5	TGTGCCAGCAGTAAGTCGGGACGGACCTACGAGCAGTACTTC	CASSKSGRTYEQYF
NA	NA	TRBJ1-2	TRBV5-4	TGTGCCAGCAGCTTCCCAGGGGTGCACTATGGCTACACCTTC	CASSFPGVHYGYTF
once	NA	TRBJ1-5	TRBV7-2	TGTGCCAGCAGCCCCTCGGGAGGGGGTTGGAATCAGCCCCAGCATTTT	CASSPSGGGWNQPQHF